Listed here are 8 T cell receptor beta chains from one sample, sequenced in a study of blood T cell repertoires in COVID-19. Repertoires were generated with immunoSEQ multiplex PCR, while TCRdb's copy carries only in-frame clones and drops some. The sample yields a few hundred thousand clones, roughly 87% seen once. Sequenced material: peripheral blood. The receptors come from a woman aged 40 to 55 who had recovered from COVID-19.

The CDR3 spells CASTQTRNEQFF. Here the CDR3 DNA reads TGTGCCAGCACCCAGACTAGGAATGAGCAGTTCTTC. The rearrangement links TRBV12-3 or TRBV12-4 to TRBJ2-1; D perhaps matches TRBD2 (6 bases). The CDR3 is 12 amino acids. Trimming stripped 7 bases from V and 7 bases from J, with 11 bases between.

The CDR3 sequence is CASVLRDRGNYGYTF. CDR3 DNA sequence: TGTGCCAGCGTCCTCCGGGACAGGGGTAACTATGGCTACACCTTC. The chain links TRBV5-6 to TRBJ1-2; TRBD1 aligns across 10 bases. The CDR3 contains 15 residues. Germline V CDR1 and CDR2: SGHDT, YYEEEE. Unmatched junction bases numbered 7, after V lost 7 bases and J lost 1 base.

The chain has TRBV7-6 and TRBJ2-3; TRBD1 matches at 7 bases. The J segment lost 2 bases and the V segment lost 3 bases, leaving 5 bases of the junction unmatched. Germline CDR1 SGHVS, CDR2 FNYEAQ. The CDR3 contains 15 residues. The CDR3 loop is CASSFRDSFTDTQYF. For the CDR3, the DNA is TGTGCCAGCAGCTTCAGGGACAGCTTCACAGATACGCAGTATTTT. The entire variable domain, with the rest obtained from reference TRBV7-6 and TRBJ2-3, is as follows: GAGVSQSPRYKVTKRGQDVALRCDPISGHVSLYWYRQALGQGPEFLTYFNYEAQQDKSGLPNDRFSAERPEGSISTLTIQRTEQRDSAMYRCASSFRDSFTDTQYFGPGTRLTVL.

The chain couples TRBV7-6 to TRBJ2-2, with 8 bases matching TRBD2. V was clipped by 5 bases and J by 0 bases; unmatched bases: 11. The CDR3 covers 18 residues. CDR1 and CDR2 from the germline V gene are SGHVS and FNYEAQ. CDR3 in amino acids: CASSHMGLAGPNTGELFF. The CDR3 coding sequence is TGTGCCAGCAGCCATATGGGGCTAGCGGGTCCGAACACCGGGGAGCTGTTTTTT.

The chain joins TRBV29-1 to TRBJ2-5, with D possibly matching TRBD1 (6 bases). There are 13 residues in the CDR3. Germline V gene data show CDR1 as SQVTM and CDR2 as ANQGSEA. Trimming shortened V by 7 bases and J by 1 base, and 13 bases separated the two germline ends. In DNA form, the CDR3 reads TGCAGCGCCTCCGGGACATCCCAAGAGACCCAGTACTTC. It translates to CSASGTSQETQYF.

The chain employs TRBV5-4 and TRBJ2-3; the match to TRBD2 covers 9 bases. The CDR3 runs 17 residues. Germline-derived CDR1 and CDR2 are SGHNT and YYREEE (reference sequence). V shed 4 bases, J shed 0 bases, and the junction held 9 bases outside the gene matches. The CDR3 spells CASSHRTSASSTDTQYF. CDR3 in DNA: TGTGCCAGCAGCCACCGGACTAGCGCATCTAGCACAGATACGCAGTATTTT.

V usage is TRBV6-4 and J usage is TRBJ2-1, with TRBD2 identical over 9 bases. CDR1 is MRHNA, CDR2 SNTAGT, per germline. The CDR3 has 15 amino acids. J lost 9 bases, V lost 3 bases, and 9 bases had no gene match. As DNA, the CDR3 is TGTGCCAGCAGTGAAATGGCGGGGGGGCCTAGTGAGCAGTTCTTC. It specifies CASSEMAGGPSEQFF.

The chain has TRBV14 and TRBJ2-1, with D perhaps matching TRBD2 (6 bases). The germline CDR1 and CDR2 sequences are SGHDN and FVKESK. With 5 bases removed from V and 2 bases from J, the gap between germline ends came to 16 bases. This CDR3 is built from 16 residues. The CDR3 region is CASSIYGSGPYNEQFF. CDR3 DNA: TGTGCCAGCAGCATTTACGGGAGCGGGCCCTACAATGAGCAGTTCTTC.